The 7 T cell receptor beta chains reported below all come from one sample, sequenced in a study of regulatory T cells in long-lasting Graves disease. In building TCR beta libraries, iRepertoire HTBI primers were used together with Arm-PCR of CDR3 regions. MiXCR, applied by TCRdb to the multiplex PCR reads, yields one record per CDR3 protein. The table has 350,000 to 500,000 distinct CDR3 sequences, 12% to 15% seen once; the top ten hold approximately 17%. Time point here: newly diagnosed GD, antithyroid drugs for less than 3 months. After RNA was extracted from PBMCs, the TCR library was made from it. The same data also contributed to another study, on T cells in Graves' hyperthyroidism and ophthalmopathy.

The specimen comprised peripheral blood mononuclear cells (PBMCs), sampled at new diagnosis, from a patient treated with antithyroid drugs. The receptors here all came from a woman aged 50 to 60 with Graves disease.

This clonotype was recorded many times. The V call is TRBV5-6, the J call TRBJ1-4; possibly TRBD1 for D (5 bases). Germline V gene lookup returns CDR1 SGHDT and CDR2 YYEEEE. CDR3 size: 14 residues. Trimming pared 2 bases from V and 8 bases from J, leaving 13 bases between. For the CDR3, the DNA is TGTGCCAGCAGCTTTCCGGACATGGGAGAAAAACTGTTTTTT. It encodes CASSFPDMGEKLFF.

This clonotype was picked up many times. The chain combines TRBV5-6 with TRBJ1-1; TRBD1 matches at 10 bases. Germline V gives CDR1 SGHDT, CDR2 YYEEEE. The length of the CDR3 is 14 residues. The ends lost 3 bases at V and 7 bases at J; junction bases unmatched: 6. The chain's CDR3 is CASSWGTGAIEAFF. CDR3 coding DNA: TGTGCCAGCAGCTGGGGGACAGGGGCCATTGAAGCTTTCTTT.

This clonotype has a count of ten or more. The rearrangement uses TRBV28 and TRBJ1-5, with 7 bases identical to TRBD1. CDR1 and CDR2 from the germline V gene are MDHEN and SYDVKM. V shed 2 bases and J 0 bases; nucleotides not matched to a gene: 7. The CDR3 sequence is 17 residues long. This chain's CDR3 is CASSLKGQFFSNQPQHF. DNA for the CDR3: TGTGCCAGCAGTTTAAAGGGACAGTTTTTTAGCAATCAGCCCCAGCATTTT.

This clonotype turned up a few times. This chain connects TRBV28 to TRBJ1-2; D is perhaps TRBD1 (5 bases). Germline V gene data show CDR1 as MDHEN and CDR2 as SYDVKM. V lost 1 base and J lost 5, with 11 bases in between. This CDR3 has 14 residues. The CDR3 reads CASSLSPPGYGYTF. CDR3 coding DNA: TGTGCCAGCAGTTTATCCCCCCCAGGGTATGGCTACACCTTC.

A word on this clonotype: This may stem from a read error, because a much larger clone lies one nucleotide away. This chain connects TRBV5-1 to TRBJ2-7; 8 bases fit TRBD2. Germline values: CDR1 SGHRS, CDR2 YFSETQ. With 0 bases clipped from V and 9 bases from J, the junction kept 5 bases outside the gene matches. This CDR3 region has 13 residues. CDR3 sequence reads: CASSLGAGDGQYF. CDR3 sequence (DNA): TGCGCCAGCAGCTTGGGAGCGGGAGACGGGCAGTACTTC.

This clonotype was observed a few times. The chain joins TRBV20-1 to TRBJ2-7; D is possibly TRBD1 (6 bases). V was pared by 5 bases and J by 2 bases, with 19 bases between. This CDR3 region has 15 residues. Germline-derived CDR1 and CDR2 are DFQATT and SNEGSKA (reference sequence). Here the CDR3 DNA reads TGCAGTGCTGTACCCTCGACAGGCGTAACCTACGAGCAGTACTTC. As protein: CSAVPSTGVTYEQYF.

This clonotype was seen only a few times. V is TRBV29-1 and J is TRBJ2-5; 8 nucleotides line up with TRBD1. Germline V lookup: CDR1 SQVTM, CDR2 ANQGSEA. The CDR3 covers 13 residues. The junction had 8 bases not matched to a gene; V was cut back by 6 bases and J by 5 bases. The CDR3 is CSVRGQGAETQYF. CDR3 nucleotide sequence: TGCAGCGTCCGAGGGCAGGGGGCGGAGACCCAGTACTTC. Full variable domain (missing parts from reference TRBV29-1 and TRBJ2-5): SAVISQKPSRDICQRGTSLTIQCQVDSQVTMMFWYRQQPGQSLTLIATANQGSEATYESGFVIDKFPISRPNLTFSTLTVSNMSPEDSSIYLCSVRGQGAETQYFGPGTRLLVL.